These T cell receptor beta chains were read from a single sample in a study of Ad26.COV2.S vaccination and SARS-CoV-2 variants. Using immunoSEQ multiplex PCR, the repertoire was profiled, and TCRdb retains in-frame clones only, with some absent. The table lists roughly 400,000 clones, around 90% of them singletons, with 4.3% in the top ten. Sequencing used peripheral blood, obtained in a trial of Ad26.COV2.S vaccine versus placebo. The receptors originated from a person between 18 and 65 years old who received the Ad26.COV2.S COVID-19 vaccine or a placebo. Both conserved end residues are part of each CDR3.

j_call | v_call | cdr3_aa
TRBJ2-7 | TRBV12-3/TRBV12-4 | CASTRSAGYEQYF
TRBJ2-1 | TRBV19 | CASSISKGNEQFF
TRBJ2-5 | TRBV10-3 | CAISESGLAAQETQYF
TRBJ2-2 | TRBV18 | CASSPISANTGELFF
TRBJ2-2 | TRBV11-2 | CASSLPRTSGRSGELFF
TRBJ1-1 | TRBV7-3 | CASSLSMNTEAFF
TRBJ1-2 | TRBV19 | CASSIYEGDGYTF
TRBJ2-5 | TRBV9 | CASSPDRGRETQYF
TRBJ1-5 | TRBV29-1 | CSVEEGPGQPQHF
TRBJ2-3 | TRBV29-1 | CSVGLVGDTQYF
TRBJ2-5 | TRBV7-8 | CASSTRDRETQYF
TRBJ2-7 | TRBV6-2/TRBV6-3 | CASSYPDRGGHQFYEQYF
TRBJ1-6 | TRBV6-2/TRBV6-3 | CASSYLDLGSPLHF
TRBJ2-1 | TRBV29-1 | CSGTGTSGNNEQFF
TRBJ2-7 | TRBV5-3 | CARSLDGVYEQYF
TRBJ1-4 | TRBV19 | CASSITGQGFATNEKLFF
TRBJ2-7 | TRBV5-1 | CASSLNRDSFSYEQYF
TRBJ2-7 | TRBV7-2 | CASSLNGGRGNEQYF
TRBJ2-2 | TRBV30 | CAWNGNTGELFF
TRBJ2-7 | TRBV14 | CASSHPSGRGPYEQYF